The TCR beta chain under discussion was sequenced for a study of T cell changes during pregnancy in multiple sclerosis. The CDR3 consists of 13 residues. Germline V gene data show CDR1 as LGHNA and CDR2 as YSLEER. V was clipped by 0 bases and J by 5 bases, with 5 bases between them. Profiled with immunoSEQ multiplex PCR; TCRdb holds only in-frame clones, not every one. The table lists around 31,000 clones, more than 80% of them singletons. This receptor was obtained from a female donor with multiple sclerosis, enrolled in a pregnancy study. V usage is TRBV4-3 and J usage is TRBJ1-5; D remains ambiguous. Sequenced here: CD4+ T cells from peripheral blood mononuclear cells, sampled in the first trimester of pregnancy. The CDR3: CASSQDSDQPQHF. DNA of the CDR3: TGCGCCAGCAGCCAAGACTCGGATCAGCCCCAGCATTTT.